This TCR beta chain was captured in a study of post-analysis software for immune sequencing data. Findings and limits, study-wide: Comparison of patients with controls showed about 5 TRBV segments more frequent in patients, TRBV5-6, TRBV5-1 and TRBV20-1 among them. F measure showed strong co-clustering of same-batch samples.

Note on this clonotype: The antigen is unknown.

Unique molecular identifiers featured in each of the TCR beta cDNA libraries. One entry per CDR3 protein, called by TCRdb with MiXCR from the PCR reads. The sample contains fewer than 550,000 distinct CDR3 sequences, roughly 34% of which appear only once. The CDR3 spans 17 residues. Germline assignment: CDR1 MNHEY and CDR2 SVGEGT. The V end was cut by 2 bases, the J end by 3 bases, with 18 bases between. The TCR comes from a girl aged 2 to 17 with multiple sclerosis. The rearrangement joins TRBV6-2 or TRBV6-3 to TRBJ2-3, with D maybe TRBD1 (5 bases). Sequencing was performed on blood. Here the CDR3 reads CASSYGAGVQMTDTQYF. The CDR3 DNA reads TGTGCCAGCAGTTACGGGGCCGGAGTGCAGATGACAGATACGCAGTATTTT.